These T cell receptor beta chains were read from a single sample in a study of naive and memory T cell subsets. MiXCR was run by TCRdb on the UMI-ligation and nested PCR reads, yielding one entry per CDR3 protein. The sample gives approximately 80,000 distinct CDR3 sequences, over 8.5% of which show up once; 1.2% is in the top ten. Sequenced material: naive CD8+ T cells from blood. These receptor sequences come from a human donor in good health. Each CDR3 is given with its conserved first and last residue. The D gene is left open where the match is weak. The size field is filled for only some rows; it gives once, few, many or a size class.

CDR3 DNA	CDR3 protein	V gene	D gene	clone size	J gene
TGCAGTGCTAGAGGCCCAGAAATTAACTATGGCTACACCTTC	CSARGPEINYGYTF	TRBV20-1	.	few	TRBJ1-2
TGTGCCAGCAGTTATACTAGTCCCGCCTACGAGCAGTACTTC	CASSYTSPAYEQYF	TRBV6-5	.	many	TRBJ2-7
TGTGCCAGCAGCCGGGGACCTGGACAGCCAAGAATAAATCCTAGCTCTGGGGCCAACGTCCTGACTTTC	CASSRGPGQPRINPSSGANVLTF	TRBV3-1	.	many	TRBJ2-6
TGTGCCAGCACCTCGCCGCAAGGACTCCAAGAGACCCAGTACTTC	CASTSPQGLQETQYF	TRBV13	.	.	TRBJ2-5
TGCAGTGCTAGAGACGGGAGCTCCTACGAGCAGTACTTC	CSARDGSSYEQYF	TRBV20-1	.	many	TRBJ2-7
TGTGCCAGCAGTTCTGACAGGGGGCCAAAGATCGAAGCTTTCTTT	CASSSDRGPKIEAFF	TRBV6-5	TRBD1	.	TRBJ1-1
TGTGCCAGCATTAGTAGTCTAAGTGAAAAACTGTTTTTT	CASISSLSEKLFF	TRBV7-9	.	.	TRBJ1-4
TGCGCCAGCAGCCCGAAGGACACGTACCAAGAGACCCAGTACTTC	CASSPKDTYQETQYF	TRBV4-1	.	.	TRBJ2-5
TGTGCCAGCAGTACCGGAAGCGGGAGGGCCGCCTACGAGCAGTACTTC	CASSTGSGRAAYEQYF	TRBV7-9	TRBD2	many	TRBJ2-7
TGCAGTGCTAGGAAGAGCGGGACAGAGACCCAGTACTTC	CSARKSGTETQYF	TRBV20-1	TRBD2	many	TRBJ2-5
TGTGCCAGCAGCCCCCAGGGGGGAAGCACAGATACGCAGTATTTT	CASSPQGGSTDTQYF	TRBV7-7	.	.	TRBJ2-3
TGCGCCAGCAGCCTCAGGACTAGCGGGGGGCTGTGGGGCGATGAGCAGTTCTTC	CASSLRTSGGLWGDEQFF	TRBV4-1	TRBD2	few	TRBJ2-1
TGTGCCAGCAGTTCAAACAGCGGGAGGGCCCAAAGAAGCTCCTACAATGAGCAGTTCTTC	CASSSNSGRAQRSSYNEQFF	TRBV28	TRBD2	many	TRBJ2-1
TGTGCCAGCAGGGGCTGGGATAGCGCTACGAGCTCCTACAATGAGCAGTTCTTC	CASRGWDSATSSYNEQFF	TRBV6-6	.	few	TRBJ2-1
TGTGCCAGCAGCGTGTACACCGGGGAGCTGTTTTTT	CASSVYTGELFF	TRBV9	.	.	TRBJ2-2
TGCAGCGCGGGAGGCAGCGAGACCCAGTACTTC	CSAGGSETQYF	TRBV29-1	TRBD2	.	TRBJ2-5
TGCAGTGCTAGAGATTGGGCAGCGACTAAAACCTACGAGCAGTACTTC	CSARDWAATKTYEQYF	TRBV20-1	.	.	TRBJ2-7
TGTGCCAGCACCCTATCTCAGGTTTCCGGGGAGCTGTTTTTT	CASTLSQVSGELFF	TRBV28	.	.	TRBJ2-2
TGTGCCAGCAGTGAATCGGTGGGGGAGTTATACAATGAGCAGTTCTTC	CASSESVGELYNEQFF	TRBV25-1	.	few	TRBJ2-1
TGCGCCAGCAGCCACGCAGCGGGAGGGGCTCTCGAGCAGTACTTC	CASSHAAGGALEQYF	TRBV4-1	TRBD2	many	TRBJ2-7
TGCAGCGTTGAATCCAGGACAGCCTCCTACGAGCAGTACTTC	CSVESRTASYEQYF	TRBV29-1	.	many	TRBJ2-7
TGTGCCAGCCGACAGGGTACAGATACGCAGTATTTT	CASRQGTDTQYF	TRBV25-1	TRBD1	few	TRBJ2-3
TGTGCCAGCAGTCCGACTAGCGGGAGATTCGCCGGGGAGCTGTTTTTT	CASSPTSGRFAGELFF	TRBV7-9	TRBD2	few	TRBJ2-2
TGCAGTGCTAGAGAGCGGACCAGCTATGGCTACACCTTC	CSARERTSYGYTF	TRBV20-1	.	few	TRBJ1-2
TGTGCCAGCAGTGCCATCGACAGCTCTAACTATGGCTACACCTTC	CASSAIDSSNYGYTF	TRBV6-1	.	many	TRBJ1-2
TGTGCCAGCAGTGAAGGGGACCCGGGACTAGGCCGGTACGAGCAGTACTTC	CASSEGDPGLGRYEQYF	TRBV2	TRBD2	few	TRBJ2-7
TGCGCCAGCAGCTGGACCGTCGGGGAGCAGTACTTC	CASSWTVGEQYF	TRBV5-1	.	.	TRBJ2-7
TGCGCCAGCAGCCAAGATGGACTAGCGGGAAGGTACAATGAGCAGTTCTTC	CASSQDGLAGRYNEQFF	TRBV4-1	TRBD2	few	TRBJ2-1
TGTGCCAGCAGCCCGGGACTAGCTACTAGCACAGATACGCAGTATTTT	CASSPGLATSTDTQYF	TRBV12-3/TRBV12-4	TRBD2	many	TRBJ2-3
TGTGCCAGCAGTTTATCGGGGGGGAGGGCCTTGGCAGATACGCAGTATTTT	CASSLSGGRALADTQYF	TRBV28	TRBD2	many	TRBJ2-3
TGTGCCAGCAGCCAAGATGGGACTAGGGACAATGAGCAGTTCTTC	CASSQDGTRDNEQFF	TRBV3-1	TRBD2	many	TRBJ2-1
TGTGCCAGCAGTCGGGCGGTCACCTACAATGAGCAGTTCTTC	CASSRAVTYNEQFF	TRBV12-3/TRBV12-4	.	many	TRBJ2-1